These T cell receptor beta chains were read from a single sample in a study of T cells in Graves' hyperthyroidism and ophthalmopathy. One entry per CDR3 protein, called by TCRdb with MiXCR from the multiplex PCR reads. The table includes a few hundred thousand distinct CDR3 sequences, roughly 13% detected once. The material sequenced was blood. The source of these receptors is a woman younger than 35 with Graves' hyperthyroidism. Each CDR3 is given with its conserved first and last residue. Fields, in order: clone size, V gene, J gene, D gene, CDR3 DNA, CDR3 protein. The D gene is left open where the match is weak. The size field is filled for only some rows; it gives once, few, many or a size class.

clone size: many
V gene: TRBV6-1
J gene: TRBJ2-1
D gene: TRBD1
CDR3 DNA: TGTGCCAGCCTCTTGGCAGGGGGCTACAATGAGCAGTTCTTC
CDR3 protein: CASLLAGGYNEQFF

clone size: -
V gene: TRBV4-1
J gene: TRBJ2-7
D gene: -
CDR3 DNA: TGCGCCAGCAGCCAAGATTTACCCTCCTACTACGAGCAGTACTTC
CDR3 protein: CASSQDLPSYYEQYF

clone size: few
V gene: TRBV6-5
J gene: TRBJ2-2
D gene: TRBD1
CDR3 DNA: TGTGCCAGCAGTTATTCGGACAGGGGGAACACCGGGGAGCTGTTTTTT
CDR3 protein: CASSYSDRGNTGELFF

clone size: many
V gene: TRBV7-2
J gene: TRBJ2-3
D gene: -
CDR3 DNA: TGTGCCAGCAGCTTACAGGGTATCGGCACAGATACGCAGTATTTT
CDR3 protein: CASSLQGIGTDTQYF

clone size: many
V gene: TRBV3-1
J gene: TRBJ1-1
D gene: -
CDR3 DNA: TGTGCCAGCAGCCAACGACAGGTTGGAGAAAAGAGCACTGAAGCTTTCTTT
CDR3 protein: CASSQRQVGEKSTEAFF

clone size: -
V gene: TRBV6-1
J gene: TRBJ1-5
D gene: TRBD1
CDR3 DNA: TGTGCCAACAGTACTACCTCGACAGGGGGAAGAGGGCCCCAGCATTTT
CDR3 protein: CANSTTSTGGRGPQHF

clone size: few
V gene: TRBV19
J gene: TRBJ2-2
D gene: TRBD1
CDR3 DNA: TGTGCCAGTAGTATGACAGGGTTGTTCGGGGAGCTGTTTTTT
CDR3 protein: CASSMTGLFGELFF

clone size: few
V gene: TRBV19
J gene: TRBJ1-1
D gene: -
CDR3 DNA: TGTGCCAGTAGTATAGCAGACATGAACACTGAAGCTTTCTTT
CDR3 protein: CASSIADMNTEAFF

clone size: few
V gene: TRBV20-1
J gene: TRBJ1-2
D gene: TRBD1
CDR3 DNA: TGCAGTGCTACCCGACTGGGACAGGAGGGGACAAATGGCTACACCTTC
CDR3 protein: CSATRLGQEGTNGYTF

clone size: -
V gene: TRBV20-1
J gene: TRBJ2-5
D gene: -
CDR3 DNA: TGCAGTGCTAGAGGGGACTCCCGCCGGGGAGAGACCCAGTACTTC
CDR3 protein: CSARGDSRRGETQYF

clone size: few
V gene: TRBV7-3
J gene: TRBJ2-2
D gene: -
CDR3 DNA: TGTGCCAGCAGGGGCGCGGGGAACACCGGGGAGCTGTTTTTT
CDR3 protein: CASRGAGNTGELFF

clone size: -
V gene: TRBV20-1
J gene: TRBJ2-1
D gene: -
CDR3 DNA: TGCAGTGCTGAAGGGACGGTGAGGGATGAGCAGTTCTTC
CDR3 protein: CSAEGTVRDEQFF

clone size: few
V gene: TRBV6-4
J gene: TRBJ2-1
D gene: TRBD2
CDR3 DNA: TGTGCCAGCAGGTCCCTACTAGCGGGAGGGGGTAATGAGCAGTTCTTC
CDR3 protein: CASRSLLAGGGNEQFF

clone size: many
V gene: TRBV12-3/TRBV12-4
J gene: TRBJ1-1
D gene: TRBD1
CDR3 DNA: TGTGCCAGCACCTCCTGGACAGGGGGCAATACTATGAACACTGAAGCTTTCTTT
CDR3 protein: CASTSWTGGNTMNTEAFF

clone size: many
V gene: TRBV11-3
J gene: TRBJ1-1
D gene: -
CDR3 DNA: TGTGCCAGCAGCTTAGGCGCAGGCCCACCTTTCTTT
CDR3 protein: CASSLGAGPPFF

clone size: few
V gene: TRBV7-9
J gene: TRBJ1-6
D gene: -
CDR3 DNA: TGTGCCAGCACCCGAGGGGGAGTGGTCTCCTATAATTCACCCCTCCACTTT
CDR3 protein: CASTRGGVVSYNSPLHF

clone size: many
V gene: TRBV20-1
J gene: TRBJ1-1
D gene: -
CDR3 DNA: TGCAGTGCTAGTGAGGTCACTGAAGCTTTCTTT
CDR3 protein: CSASEVTEAFF

clone size: few
V gene: TRBV5-1
J gene: TRBJ1-2
D gene: TRBD1
CDR3 DNA: TGCGCCAGCAGCTTGGACGCAGGGGGCGGCTATGGCTACACCTTC
CDR3 protein: CASSLDAGGGYGYTF

clone size: many
V gene: TRBV18
J gene: TRBJ2-7
D gene: TRBD1
CDR3 DNA: TGTGCCAGCTCACCACGGGACAGGCCCCGGTACGAGCAGTACTTC
CDR3 protein: CASSPRDRPRYEQYF

clone size: many
V gene: TRBV3-1
J gene: TRBJ1-1
D gene: -
CDR3 DNA: TGTGCCATCCAGGGGCTCGGCACTGAAGCTTTCTTT
CDR3 protein: CAIQGLGTEAFF